A single TCR beta chain is shown here with its context. Its antigen remains undetermined. Per-base quality was not reported, and no clone a single base away is much larger than it. Libraries were built with the immunoSEQ multiplex PCR assay. A mixture of 60 forward primers for TCR Vbeta segments and 13 reverse primers for TCR Jbeta segments was used in the multiplex PCR. A multiplex PCR assay on genomic DNA amplified the CDR3 region of rearranged TCR beta genes. On the Illumina HiSeq System, the amplified TCR beta libraries were sequenced as 87-base-pair reads. For the original study's pipeline: In a later analysis, 80 million or so unique TCR beta chains were counted across the roughly 700 repertoires, and approximately 9.9 million of these chains were shared by at least two donors. A nearest-neighbor algorithm error-corrected the raw reads and collapsed the reads into unique sequences, merging closely related sequences to remove PCR and sequencing errors. To assign V, D and J gene segments, CDR3 sequences were aligned to IMGT reference sequences. For a sequence to be retained, a match of at least six nucleotides was required to both a V gene segment and a J gene segment. Rearrangements were called productive when the CDR3 lacked stop codons and stayed in frame with V and J; all others were non-productive. CDR3 was defined according to IMGT convention as the region running from the second conserved V-encoded cysteine to the conserved J-encoded phenylalanine. Sequences without an unambiguous match to a single V gene segment were excluded from the earlier analysis of over 500 of the donors. An earlier analysis of 500 to 600 of the donors classified V segments as functional when productive rearrangements were above 56.7% and as segregating when the standard deviation between donors was above 5%. A statistical classification framework was built for diagnosing cytomegalovirus status from the catalog of TCR beta chain sequences. V and J gene assignment, in a later analysis, came from comparing TCR nucleotide sequences with IMGT/GENE-DB human TR gene sequences. A later analysis assigned CDR3 sequences and most-parsimonious VDJ recombination scenarios with the TCRdist pipeline. In a later analysis, each TCR beta chain was defined by its CDR3 amino acid sequence together with its V-gene family, and reads lacking a unique V-gene family were excluded. A later analysis removed 550 to 650 highly shared, low-generation-probability nucleotide sequences to deal with suspected cross-contamination and a sequencing artifact. A later analysis calculated a clonal expansion index for each public chain from normalized within-repertoire ranks of inferred template counts. Generation probabilities in a later analysis came from a VDJ recombination model fitted to out-of-frame rearrangements, and those results were checked against IGoR. Hypergeometric tests were used in a later analysis to score TCR-TCR, TCR-HLA and TCR-CMV co-occurrence, with a repertoire-size bias correction applied to the TCR pairs. False discovery rates were estimated in a later analysis by permuting HLA or CMV assignments 20 times. In a later analysis, co-occurring TCRs were grouped using DBSCAN, with TCRdist sequence similarity added in when clustering inside HLA-allele-positive subsets. Co-occurrence clustering excluded repertoires with fewer than 30,000 or more than 120,000 public chains, plus five with anomalous nucleotide sharing. This immuneACCESS table, as held by TCRdb, lists in-frame sequences with V and J called but not all clones. Of the missing ones, under half trace to an unresolved V gene in checked studies; the others have no known cause. That table is the source of V, J and clone size, and D and trimming were worked out from the DNA. Present in this sample are nearly 110,000 clones, 73% of which were seen just once. The leading ten clones occupy 7.5% to 9% of the sample.

This sample is drawn from a study of cytomegalovirus exposure and HLA in healthy donors (dated by TCRdb to the late 2010s). For context, the study as a whole: An earlier analysis of about 560 of the donors reported around 280 Gb of sequence data and 95 million to 140 million unique TCR beta sequences obtained from roughly 170 million T cells. An early release covering more than 500 HLA-typed donors comprised approximately 290 gigabases of sequencing data and some 79 million unique TCR sequences. Of the approximately 400 genotyped donors, 65% to 90% were placed in the genetic ancestry cluster associated with self-reported Caucasian donors. The study was designed to test whether signatures of past pathogen exposure could be identified by cataloging public T cell receptors. The study used immunosequencing to profile the T cell repertoires of approximately 630 subjects and linked those repertoires to cytomegalovirus serostatus. Along with the roughly 670-subject first cohort, a separate validation cohort of over a hundred different subjects was used. To predict cytomegalovirus infection status, the study combined high-throughput TCR immunosequencing, statistical association of individual TCRs with disease status, and machine learning. In a later analysis, previously published TCR beta repertoires from some 640 donors were re-analyzed and high-resolution HLA genotyping was added so that TCR occurrence patterns could be studied. Rather than using new phenotypic data, the later analysis identified candidate immune exposures from TCR beta sequences and from how often those sequences occurred across donors. An earlier analysis of a few hundred of the donors applied high-throughput TCR beta sequencing to assess whether each TCR beta V gene segment acted as functional or pseudogenic. Donor age, sex, ethnicity and CMV serostatus were collected together with the repertoire data. In a later genetic analysis, genome-wide SNP genotypes for about 65% of the 666 donors were used, and that subset was treated as a discovery cohort. All discovery cohort repertoires had been generated on a single sequencing platform. Class I and class II HLA loci were covered by the typing at four-digit resolution. The number of typed donors differed by locus: about 620-630 for A, B, C, DRB1 and DQB1; 500 to 550 for DQA1; approximately 600 for DPA1; and some 430 for DPB1. Because of strong linkage in the cohort, a few DR-DQ haplotypes were treated as single units for association and clustering. Across approximately 400 genotyped donors of the cohort, an average of about 240,000 unique TCR beta nucleotide sequences per donor were sequenced, and roughly 18% of those sequences were non-productive. Study-level results and caveats: A later analysis found that most CMV-associated TCR beta chains appeared HLA-restricted, with HLA associations seemingly driven largely by CMV exposure. Three of the identified cytomegalovirus-associated TCR beta chains were confirmed in vitro to be specific for cytomegalovirus antigens. According to a later analysis, parvovirus B19, influenza, CMV and Epstein-Barr virus appeared linked to several top co-occurrence clusters. Roughly 15 rarely observed V segments, including chromosome 9 orphons, were excluded from the earlier analysis of just under 600 of the donors because counts were too low. In a later analysis, HLA-associated TCR beta chains showed more clonal expansion and lower generation probabilities than non-associated chains that were equally common. The study gave a list of some 150 TCR beta chains associated with cytomegalovirus. A cluster of highly shared sequence variants was judged likely to represent a technical artifact of the sequencing pipeline. In both the original and validation cohorts, the classifier was reported to diagnose cytomegalovirus status with high specificity and sensitivity. Immune exposure information for the cohort was limited to CMV serostatus. In a later analysis, TCR association rates were found to vary across HLA loci, with the most associated TCRs seen for DRB1 alleles and the fewest for HLA-C alleles. Some IMGT-functional V segments, including TRBV6-2 and TRBV6-3, could not be told apart with the 87-base-pair reads, so those segments were excluded. V-gene and J-gene trimming of TCR beta chains was associated with a missense DCLRE1C variant in a later genetic analysis, and the association was replicated in an independent cohort. The presence/absence analyses assumed that sequencing depth was roughly uniform across donors, and that assumption may not be true. The cohort was sequenced for TCR beta chains only, and without alpha or paired-chain data the features that could be detected were limited. In an earlier analysis of around 600 of the donors, most TCR beta V segments appeared in productive rearrangements about 87% or about 30% of the time, broadly matching IMGT annotations. HLA typing was unavailable for some donors at each locus, so association tests used only the typed subset. Linkage disequilibrium might explain the correlated functional status among segregating V segments, but an unknown experimental factor could not be excluded. According to a later genetic analysis, donors in an Asian-associated ancestry cluster had fewer N-insertions in productive TCRs than the approximately 670-donor mean. It was suggested by the authors that the approach could potentially be generalized to other disease states and immunological phenotypes. A later analysis associated about 17,000 TCR beta sequences with specific HLA alleles at a false discovery rate of 0.05. Most TCR sequences were seen in very few donors, while some public TCRs were found in many individuals. When HLA alleles, especially DR and DQ, strongly co-occurred, attributing TCR associations to individual alleles was difficult. A further reported finding was that TCR beta sequences accurately predicted the HLA-A and HLA-B alleles for most subjects in the first cohort.

In total, fewer than 750 healthy bone marrow donors made up the cohort. At the time of sampling, all cohort members were nominally healthy, though unrecorded immune exposures were likely present. The donor tested CMV seronegative and was one of the 352 seronegative cohort members. Every donor gave a peripheral blood sample, and the peripheral blood mononuclear cells from that sample were used for TCR beta sequencing. Genomic DNA extraction from the blood cell samples was performed with the Qiagen DNeasy Blood Extraction Kit. From the germline V gene (reference sequence), CDR1 is MNHNY and CDR2 is SVGAGI. The CDR3 sequence holds 13 residues, the cysteine and phenylalanine included. Only the CDR3 region is kept as DNA, spanning 39 bases read in frame from base 1. V lost 4 bases and J lost 6 bases; the stretch between them is 10 bases long.

Sequenced material: PBMCs. The V and J segments used are TRBV6-6 and TRBJ2-1; TRBD2 is perhaps the D gene, given 6 matching bases. This clonotype was obtained from a man aged 30-40 years in good health and CMV-seronegative. The CDR3 region has the sequence CASSSGSLNEQFF. The nucleotide sequence is TGTGCCAGCAGTTCCGGGAGTCTCAATGAGCAGTTCTTC.